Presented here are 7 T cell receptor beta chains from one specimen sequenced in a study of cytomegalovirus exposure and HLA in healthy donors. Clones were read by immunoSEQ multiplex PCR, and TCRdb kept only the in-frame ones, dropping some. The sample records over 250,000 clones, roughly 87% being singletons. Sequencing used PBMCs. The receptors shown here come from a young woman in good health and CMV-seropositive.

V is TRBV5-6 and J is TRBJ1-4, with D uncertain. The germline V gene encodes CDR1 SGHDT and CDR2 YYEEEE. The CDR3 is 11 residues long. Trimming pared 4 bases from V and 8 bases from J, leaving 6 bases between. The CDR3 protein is CASSPEEKLFF. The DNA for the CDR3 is TGTGCCAGCAGCCCTGAGGAAAAACTGTTTTTT.

The CDR3 reads CASSDRFSGNTIYF. The CDR3 nucleotides are TGTGCCAGCAGTGACCGGTTCTCTGGAAACACCATATATTTT. The V and J genes are TRBV6-5 and TRBJ1-3; no definite D call. Germline CDR1 is MNHEY and CDR2 is SVGAGI. The V end lost 5 bases, the J end lost 0 bases, and 8 bases lay between the germline ends. CDR3 length equals 14 residues.

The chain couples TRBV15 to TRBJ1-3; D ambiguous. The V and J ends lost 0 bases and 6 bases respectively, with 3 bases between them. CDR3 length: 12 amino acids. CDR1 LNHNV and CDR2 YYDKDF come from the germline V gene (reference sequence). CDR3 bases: TGTGCCACCAGCAGAGATCTAAACACCATATATTTT. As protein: CATSRDLNTIYF.

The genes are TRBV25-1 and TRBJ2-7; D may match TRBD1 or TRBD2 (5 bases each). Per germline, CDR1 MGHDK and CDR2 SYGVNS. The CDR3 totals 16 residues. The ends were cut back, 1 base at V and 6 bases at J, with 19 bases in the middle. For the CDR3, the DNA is TGTGCCAGCAGTGAATCAGTACGGTCGGGGCCTTCCGAGCAGTACTTC. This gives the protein CASSESVRSGPSEQYF.

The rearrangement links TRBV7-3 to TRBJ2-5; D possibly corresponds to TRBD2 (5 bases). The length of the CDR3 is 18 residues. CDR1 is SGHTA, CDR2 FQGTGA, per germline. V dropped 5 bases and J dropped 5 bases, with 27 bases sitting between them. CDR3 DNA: TGTGCCAGCAGCCCGGGTGCGGGTCCGAGCGGCTTGAGGGAGACCCAGTACTTC. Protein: CASSPGAGPSGLRETQYF.

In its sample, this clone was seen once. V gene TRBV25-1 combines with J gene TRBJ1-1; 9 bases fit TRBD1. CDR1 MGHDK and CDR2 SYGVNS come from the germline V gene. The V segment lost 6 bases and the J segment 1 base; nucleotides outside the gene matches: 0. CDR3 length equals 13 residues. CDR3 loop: CASRQGANTEAFF. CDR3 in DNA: TGTGCCAGCAGACAGGGGGCGAACACTGAAGCTTTCTTT.

The CDR3, as DNA: TGTGCCAGCAGCGTCGTGGAGGGCGGTCAGTATTTT. It translates to CASSVVEGGQYF. The chain uses TRBV9 and TRBJ2-3; maybe TRBD2 (6 bases). The CDR3 length is 12 residues. The ends were cut back, 2 bases at V and 12 bases at J, with 13 bases in the middle. The germline CDR1 and CDR2 sequences are SGDLS and YYNGEE.